These 21 T cell receptor gamma chains were all obtained from the same sample, sequenced in a study of intestinal T cells in coeliac disease (TCRdb year 2020). The library was built by means of multiplex PCR. This sample was sequenced with an Ion Torrent PGM. The LymphoTrack kit, which has primers carrying Illumina adapters, was used to amplify TRG repertoires from 200 ng of biopsy DNA. TCRdb called clones anew from the public reads via CATT; matching DNA rows were later pooled. Across this sample there are about 300 gamma-chain clones, with about 50% seen only once. 40% to 55% of the sample lies in the top ten. Genomic DNA was extracted with the QIAamp DNA FFPE tissue kit from ten 5-um FFPE scrolls per case. The sample comprised a duodenal biopsy. These receptors were obtained from a human donor who served as a control with a normal duodenal biopsy, not a healthy volunteer.

The rearrangement uses TRGV11 and TRGJP1. TRGV11 is placed among ORFs of uncertain function. V lost 8 bases and J lost 3; bases outside the gene matches: 3. The CDR3 consists of 13 residues. In DNA form, the CDR3 reads TGTGCCTGCTGGAGGTCCACTGGTTGGTTCAAGATATTT. Residues: CACWRSTGWFKIF.

The chain recombines TRGV2 with TRGJ1 or TRGJ2. V lost 5 bases, J lost 4 bases, and 11 bases stayed unmatched. Germline-derived CDR1 and CDR2 are EGSNGY and YDSYNSKV. This CDR3 is 14 amino acids long. The CDR3 region has the DNA TGTGCCACCTGGGGACGGGCAAGGTATTATAAGAAACTCTTT. Translating it yields CATWGRARYYKKLF.

The chain is built from TRGV2 and TRGJ1 or TRGJ2. The ends lost 12 bases at V and 6 bases at J; junction bases unmatched: 20. The CDR3 is made up of 14 amino acids. Germline V gives CDR1 EGSNGY, CDR2 YDSYNSKV. Here the CDR3 reads CAHLGTGVGYKKLF. Written as DNA, the CDR3 is TGTGCCCACCTTGGGACGGGCGTGGGTTATAAGAAACTCTTT.

This clone was picked up a small number of times. The chain links TRGV4 to TRGJP1. This CDR3 has 12 amino acids. Trimming cost V 1 base and J 12 bases; bases outside gene matches: 5. The germline gives CDR1 EGSTGY, CDR2 YDSYTSSV. The CDR3 DNA sequence: TGTGCCACCTGGGATGGCCCTGGGTTCAAGATATTT. This translates into CATWDGPGFKIF.

The genes are TRGV10 and TRGJP2. TRGV10 is annotated as an ORF whose role is uncertain. The V gene end was trimmed by 8 bases and the J gene end by 14 bases; junction bases not matched to a gene: 9. CDR3 length: 11 amino acids. CDR3: CAAWSLSIKTF. The CDR3 DNA sequence: TGTGCTGCGTGGAGTTTAAGTATCAAGACGTTT.

V usage is TRGV9 and J usage is TRGJ1 or TRGJ2. There are 11 residues in the CDR3. The V segment lost 0 bases and the J segment 12 bases; nucleotides outside the gene matches: 5. Germline CDR1 is GITISATS and CDR2 is ISYDGTV (reference sequence). This CDR3 reads CALWEVRGKLF. The CDR3 nucleotides read TGTGCCTTGTGGGAGGTGAGGGGGAAACTCTTT.

The chain carries TRGV3 and TRGJ1 or TRGJ2. Trimming took 3 bases from V and 2 from J; bases not matched to a gene: 7. There are 14 residues in the CDR3. Germline V gene sequence: CDR1 VTNTFY, CDR2 YDVSTARD (reference sequence). CDR3 DNA sequence: TGTGCCACCTGGGACCCAAAGGATTATTATAAGAAACTCTTT. Protein product: CATWDPKDYYKKLF.

The rearrangement uses TRGV3 and TRGJ1 or TRGJ2. Per the germline V gene, CDR1 is VTNTFY and CDR2 is YDVSTARD (reference sequence). The V gene end was trimmed by 1 base and the J gene end by 4 bases; junction bases not matched to a gene: 4. The CDR3 runs to 13 residues. CDR3 region: CATWDSVYYKKLF. For the CDR3, the DNA is TGTGCCACCTGGGACAGCGTCTATTATAAGAAACTCTTT.

This clone is labeled hyperexpanded. The rearrangement uses TRGV4 and TRGJ1 or TRGJ2. V was pared by 0 bases and J by 7 bases, with 6 bases of the junction left unmatched. Germline V gives CDR1 EGSTGY, CDR2 YDSYTSSV. The CDR3 runs 13 residues. CDR3 sequence (DNA): TGTGCCACCTGGGATGGGGGGGGGTATAAGAAACTCTTT. Translation gives CATWDGGGYKKLF.

On this clone itself: Being one base from a much bigger clone, this may be a read error. Different DNA sequences within this sample yield the same CDR3. This sequence joins TRGV4 and TRGJ1 or TRGJ2. In germline, CDR1 is EGSTGY, CDR2 YDSYTSSV. This CDR3 is built from 12 residues. CDR3 DNA: TGCGCCACCTGGGATGGGCCCTATAAGAAACTCTTT. Translation gives CATWDGPYKKLF.

This clone was recorded a few times. The genes are TRGV8 and TRGJ1 or TRGJ2. From germline, CDR1 is VENAVY and CDR2 YDSYNSRV. Losses at the gene ends were 1 base for V and 6 bases for J; bases not matched to a gene: 3. The CDR3 extends over 12 amino acids. This CDR3 reads CATWDSGYKKLF. In nucleotides, the CDR3 is TGTGCCACCTGGGATAGTGGTTATAAGAAACTCTTT.

A few counts support this clone. TCRdb attributes to this sequence the protein of a much larger clone, which differs from the DNA translation at residue 3; a read error is likely, and the protein displayed is translated from the DNA. V gene TRGV8 combines with J gene TRGJ1 or TRGJ2. CDR3 length: 12 amino acids. CDR1 is VENAVY, CDR2 YDSYNSRV, per germline. Here the CDR3 reads CAIWESYYKKLF. As DNA, the CDR3 is TGTGCCATCTGGGAAAGTTATTATAAGAAACTCTTT.

The CDR3 nucleotides read TGTGCCACCTGGGACAGATCCCCCCTTTATTATAAGAAACTCTTT. As protein: CATWDRSPLYYKKLF. The rearrangement uses TRGV3 and TRGJ1 or TRGJ2. V lost 1 base to trimming and J lost 3 bases; unmatched junction nucleotides: 9. From germline, CDR1 is VTNTFY and CDR2 YDVSTARD (reference sequence). The CDR3 totals 15 residues.

This clone was observed a few times. The chain couples TRGV2 to TRGJ1 or TRGJ2. With 5 bases clipped from V and 10 bases from J, the junction kept 2 bases outside the gene matches. The CDR3 has 9 amino acids. The germline V gene has CDR1 EGSNGY and CDR2 YDSYNSKV. CDR3 amino acids: CATWAKKLF. The DNA of the CDR3 is TGTGCCACCTGGGCAAAGAAACTCTTT.

The chain has TRGV10 and TRGJP1. TRGV10 is labeled an ORF, and its function is uncertain. Trimming cost V 8 bases and J 9 bases; bases outside gene matches: 7. The CDR3 totals 12 residues. This CDR3 is CAAWGLSWFKIF. In DNA form, the CDR3 reads TGTGCTGCGTGGGGATTAAGTTGGTTCAAGATATTT.

The chain couples TRGV3 to TRGJP1. The V and J ends lost 5 bases and 0 bases, in that order; junction bases with no gene match: 12. Germline lookup yields CDR1 VTNTFY and CDR2 YDVSTARD (reference sequence). There are 17 residues in the CDR3. Here the CDR3 DNA reads TGTGCCACCTGGGGGGGGGGGGGATATACCACTGGTTGGTTCAAGATATTT. As protein: CATWGGGGYTTGWFKIF.

This rearrangement joins TRGV4 to TRGJP1. The CDR3 is 15 residues long. Germline V gives CDR1 EGSTGY, CDR2 YDSYTSSV. After removal of 2 bases from V and 9 bases from J, the junction contained 12 bases not matched to a gene. CDR3 protein: CATWDVSCHCWFKIF. In DNA, the CDR3 is TGTGCCACCTGGGATGTCAGCTGCCACTGTTGGTTCAAGATATTT.

This chain joins TRGV4 and TRGJP1. CDR1 and CDR2 from the germline V gene are EGSTGY and YDSYTSSV. V trimming: 5 bases; J trimming: 4 bases; junction bases outside the gene matches: 4. This CDR3 spans 13 amino acids. The DNA for the CDR3 is TGTGCCACCTGGGTGGTCACTGGTTGGTTCAAGATATTT. Translation gives CATWVVTGWFKIF.

This clone occurred a few times. The same CDR3 arises from other DNA sequences in this sample as well. The CDR3 region is CATWDGYIGIKTF. The DNA for the CDR3 is TGTGCCACCTGGGACGGGTATATTGGGATCAAGACGTTT. The chain has TRGV2 and TRGJP2. Germline V gene sequence: CDR1 EGSNGY, CDR2 YDSYNSKV. Germline trimming cut 0 bases from V and 12 bases from J; bases unmatched to any gene: 7. The CDR3 spans 13 residues.

With respect to this clone: A far larger clone differs by one base, so this is likely a read error. Other nucleotide sequences in the sample specify the same CDR3. The chain uses TRGV10 and TRGJP1. TRGV10 falls under the ORF class, with uncertain function. The CDR3 consists of 9 residues. DNA for the CDR3: TGTGCCACCGGTTGGTTCAAGATATTT. It translates to CATGWFKIF.

This clone was seen a handful of times. The genes are TRGV10 and TRGJP2. TRGV10 is an open reading frame, and its role is uncertain. J lost 15 bases, V lost 8 bases, and 10 bases had no gene match. The CDR3 consists of 11 residues. CDR3 amino acids: CAAWDLRVKTF. The CDR3 nucleotides read TGTGCTGCGTGGGATTTAAGAGTCAAGACGTTT.